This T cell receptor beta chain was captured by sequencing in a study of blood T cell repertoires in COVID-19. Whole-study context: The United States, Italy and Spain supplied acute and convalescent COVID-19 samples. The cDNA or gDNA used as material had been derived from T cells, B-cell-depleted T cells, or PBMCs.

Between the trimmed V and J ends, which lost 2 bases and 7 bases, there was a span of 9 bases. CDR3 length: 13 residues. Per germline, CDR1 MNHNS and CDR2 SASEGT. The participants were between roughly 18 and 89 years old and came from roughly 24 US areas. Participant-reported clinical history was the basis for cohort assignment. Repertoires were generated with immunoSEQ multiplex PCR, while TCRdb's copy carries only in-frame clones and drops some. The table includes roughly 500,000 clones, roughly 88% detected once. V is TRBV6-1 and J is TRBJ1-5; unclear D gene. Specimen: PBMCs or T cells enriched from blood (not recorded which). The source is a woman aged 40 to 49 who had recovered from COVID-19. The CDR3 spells CASSEYQAQPQHF. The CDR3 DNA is TGTGCCAGCAGTGAATACCAGGCCCAGCCCCAGCATTTT.